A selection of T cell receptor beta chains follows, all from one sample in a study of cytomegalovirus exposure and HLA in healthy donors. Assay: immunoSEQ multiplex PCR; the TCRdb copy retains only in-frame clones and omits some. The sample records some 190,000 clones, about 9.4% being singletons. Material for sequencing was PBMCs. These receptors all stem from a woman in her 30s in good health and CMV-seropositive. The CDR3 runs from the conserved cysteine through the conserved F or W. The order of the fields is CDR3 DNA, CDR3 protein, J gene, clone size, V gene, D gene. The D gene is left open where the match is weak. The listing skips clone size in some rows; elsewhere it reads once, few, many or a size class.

CDR3 DNA: TGTGCCAGCAGTTACCGGGGGGAAGCCAAAAACATTCAGTACTTC
CDR3 protein: CASSYRGEAKNIQYF
J gene: TRBJ2-4
clone size: NA
V gene: TRBV6-5
D gene: TRBD2

CDR3 DNA: TGTGCCTCCCGTAGGCTGACTGCTCCCTCCTTGGAACGGTACTTC
CDR3 protein: CASRRLTAPSLERYF
J gene: TRBJ2-7
clone size: few
V gene: TRBV30
D gene: NA

CDR3 DNA: TGTGCCAGCAGCGCCCGCTCAGGGGCTAAGAACACTGAAGCTTTCTTT
CDR3 protein: CASSARSGAKNTEAFF
J gene: TRBJ1-1
clone size: few
V gene: TRBV7-6
D gene: NA

CDR3 DNA: TGCGCCAGCAGCTTGGGGGAGACCGCCAGTCCTTTCTTT
CDR3 protein: CASSLGETASPFF
J gene: TRBJ1-1
clone size: NA
V gene: TRBV5-1
D gene: NA

CDR3 DNA: TGTGCCAGCTTTAGAGCGGGATTCACAGATACGCAGTATTTT
CDR3 protein: CASFRAGFTDTQYF
J gene: TRBJ2-3
clone size: NA
V gene: TRBV5-4
D gene: TRBD2

CDR3 DNA: TGTGCCAGCAGCGCGAGCGGGAGGCTGGGGGAGCAGTACTTC
CDR3 protein: CASSASGRLGEQYF
J gene: TRBJ2-7
clone size: few
V gene: TRBV7-2
D gene: TRBD2

CDR3 DNA: TGTGCCAGCAGCCGGGGACAGGGGGCCTACGAGCAGTACTTC
CDR3 protein: CASSRGQGAYEQYF
J gene: TRBJ2-7
clone size: NA
V gene: TRBV6-5
D gene: TRBD1

CDR3 DNA: TGTGCCAGCAGCTACCGGTCTGTGGGGGCGCGGGAGGAGACCCAGTACTTC
CDR3 protein: CASSYRSVGAREETQYF
J gene: TRBJ2-5
clone size: NA
V gene: TRBV11-2
D gene: NA

CDR3 DNA: TGTGCCGGAAGGACAGGGAGTGGCTACACCTTC
CDR3 protein: CAGRTGSGYTF
J gene: TRBJ1-2
clone size: NA
V gene: TRBV19
D gene: TRBD1

CDR3 DNA: TGTGCCAGTACCAGGACAGGGGGCTCCTACGAGCAGTACTTC
CDR3 protein: CASTRTGGSYEQYF
J gene: TRBJ2-7
clone size: few
V gene: TRBV19
D gene: TRBD1

CDR3 DNA: TGCGCCAGCAGTCGCGGACTTGGGTACGAGCAGTACTTC
CDR3 protein: CASSRGLGYEQYF
J gene: TRBJ2-7
clone size: few
V gene: TRBV10-1
D gene: NA

CDR3 DNA: TGCAGCGTTGGGCGAGGGGGACCGGTTCGGAACACTGAAGCTTTCTTT
CDR3 protein: CSVGRGGPVRNTEAFF
J gene: TRBJ1-1
clone size: NA
V gene: TRBV29-1
D gene: NA

CDR3 DNA: TGCGCCAGCAGGTTGGGGACTAGCGGCGCCTACGAGCAGTACTTC
CDR3 protein: CASRLGTSGAYEQYF
J gene: TRBJ2-7
clone size: NA
V gene: TRBV5-4
D gene: TRBD2

CDR3 DNA: TGTGCCAGCAGCTACACGGGACTCCGGGAAGAGACCCAGTACTTC
CDR3 protein: CASSYTGLREETQYF
J gene: TRBJ2-5
clone size: NA
V gene: TRBV5-6
D gene: NA

CDR3 DNA: TGCGCCAGCAGCTTCGATCCGATGAGGCACTATGGCTACACCTTC
CDR3 protein: CASSFDPMRHYGYTF
J gene: TRBJ1-2
clone size: few
V gene: TRBV5-1
D gene: NA

CDR3 DNA: TGTGCCAGCAGCCCGATCGTGGACAGGGGGCGGGGAGCTTTCTTT
CDR3 protein: CASSPIVDRGRGAFF
J gene: TRBJ1-1
clone size: NA
V gene: TRBV14
D gene: TRBD1

CDR3 DNA: TGTGCCAGTAGTATAGGATGGCAGGGGTGGACAGATACGCAGTATTTT
CDR3 protein: CASSIGWQGWTDTQYF
J gene: TRBJ2-3
clone size: NA
V gene: TRBV19
D gene: NA

CDR3 DNA: TGTGCCAGCAGTGAAGATATGGGCCGTGTCGAGCAGTACTTC
CDR3 protein: CASSEDMGRVEQYF
J gene: TRBJ2-7
clone size: few
V gene: TRBV6-1
D gene: NA

CDR3 DNA: TGCGCCAGCAGCTTGGGCCCACGGACTAGCGGAAAAAACATTCAGTACTTC
CDR3 protein: CASSLGPRTSGKNIQYF
J gene: TRBJ2-4
clone size: NA
V gene: TRBV5-1
D gene: TRBD2

CDR3 DNA: TGTGCCAGCAGTTCCCGGGGAGGGTCCGAAAAACTGTTTTTT
CDR3 protein: CASSSRGGSEKLFF
J gene: TRBJ1-4
clone size: NA
V gene: TRBV6-6
D gene: NA

CDR3 DNA: TGTGCCAGCAGCTTGGGGATAGGGGCGTATGGCTACACCTTC
CDR3 protein: CASSLGIGAYGYTF
J gene: TRBJ1-2
clone size: few
V gene: TRBV5-4
D gene: NA

CDR3 DNA: TGTGCCAGTAGTAACCGGGGGAGGCCAAACACTGAAGCTTTCTTT
CDR3 protein: CASSNRGRPNTEAFF
J gene: TRBJ1-1
clone size: NA
V gene: TRBV19
D gene: NA

CDR3 DNA: TGTGCCAGCAGTCTCGGGACTAGGGCCTACAATGAGCAGTTCTTC
CDR3 protein: CASSLGTRAYNEQFF
J gene: TRBJ2-1
clone size: NA
V gene: TRBV6-5
D gene: TRBD2

CDR3 DNA: TGTGCCAGCAGCTTAGCCGGCGGGACTAGCGGATACTACGAGCAGTACTTC
CDR3 protein: CASSLAGGTSGYYEQYF
J gene: TRBJ2-7
clone size: NA
V gene: TRBV7-9
D gene: TRBD2

CDR3 DNA: TGTGCCAGCTCACCCCAAACAGGGGGCGCGATCGAAAAACTGTTTTTT
CDR3 protein: CASSPQTGGAIEKLFF
J gene: TRBJ1-4
clone size: NA
V gene: TRBV18
D gene: TRBD1

CDR3 DNA: TGTGCCTGGAGTGTACGTGCGGGCACTGAAGCTTTCTTT
CDR3 protein: CAWSVRAGTEAFF
J gene: TRBJ1-1
clone size: NA
V gene: TRBV30
D gene: NA

CDR3 DNA: TGTGCCAGCAGTGACCCCTCGAGGGGGCACAACACTGAAGCTTTCTTT
CDR3 protein: CASSDPSRGHNTEAFF
J gene: TRBJ1-1
clone size: NA
V gene: TRBV25-1
D gene: TRBD1

CDR3 DNA: TGTGCCAGCAGTTTCACAGGGATCGCGGAGACCCAGTACTTC
CDR3 protein: CASSFTGIAETQYF
J gene: TRBJ2-5
clone size: few
V gene: TRBV13
D gene: NA

CDR3 DNA: TGTGCCAGCAGCCCGACAGGGGGCGAAGCTTTCTTT
CDR3 protein: CASSPTGGEAFF
J gene: TRBJ1-1
clone size: few
V gene: TRBV7-3
D gene: TRBD1

CDR3 DNA: TGTGCCAGCAGTGACTCGGGACAGAATACATATAGCAATCAGCCCCAGCATTTT
CDR3 protein: CASSDSGQNTYSNQPQHF
J gene: TRBJ1-5
clone size: few
V gene: TRBV6-4
D gene: TRBD1

CDR3 DNA: TGTGCCAGCGGCCGGGACAGGACCACCGGGGAGCTGTTTTTT
CDR3 protein: CASGRDRTTGELFF
J gene: TRBJ2-2
clone size: few
V gene: TRBV7-8
D gene: TRBD1

CDR3 DNA: TGTGCCAGCAGTGAAGCGCAGGGTAGGAGCCTGTACGAGCAGTACTTC
CDR3 protein: CASSEAQGRSLYEQYF
J gene: TRBJ2-7
clone size: NA
V gene: TRBV6-1
D gene: NA

CDR3 DNA: TGTGCCAGCAGCGTGGGGACTAGCGCTGCTGGGGCCAACGTCCTGACTTTC
CDR3 protein: CASSVGTSAAGANVLTF
J gene: TRBJ2-6
clone size: NA
V gene: TRBV9
D gene: TRBD2

CDR3 DNA: TGTGCCAGCACCCTGGGGACAGGGAACACCGGGGAGCTGTTTTTT
CDR3 protein: CASTLGTGNTGELFF
J gene: TRBJ2-2
clone size: NA
V gene: TRBV7-6
D gene: TRBD1